The next 21 T cell receptor beta chains were all read from a single sample in a study of blood T cell repertoires in COVID-19. Sequencing was performed with immunoSEQ multiplex PCR; in TCRdb, only in-frame clones are kept and a portion is missing. The table has about 160,000 clones, under 85% seen once. Sequences were obtained from peripheral blood. The source of these receptors is an older man who had recovered from COVID-19.

CDR3 loop: CASSQGSAYNEQFF. The CDR3 region has the DNA TGCGCCAGCAGCCAGGGGTCGGCCTACAATGAGCAGTTCTTC. The J gene is TRBJ2-1, the V gene TRBV5-1; perhaps TRBD1 as D (6 bases). V was shortened by 4 bases and J by 2 bases, with 10 bases between the two germline ends. CDR1 is SGHRS, CDR2 YFSETQ, per germline. The CDR3 consists of 14 residues. Full variable domain (remainder filled in from reference TRBV5-1 and TRBJ2-1): KAGVTQTPRYLIKTRGQQVTLSCSPISGHRSVSWYQQTPGQGLQFLFEYFSETQRNKGNFPGRFSGRQFSNSRSEMNVSTLELGDSALYLCASSQGSAYNEQFFGPGTRLTVL.

The chain employs TRBV21-1 and TRBJ1-6. TRBV21-1 is labeled a pseudogene. The CDR3 sequence is 17 residues long. The CDR3 bases are TGTGCCAGCAGCAAAGGCCAGGGAGGCTTCTATAATTCACCCCTCCACTTT. Its translation is CASSKGQGGFYNSPLHF.

This clone was observed a handful of times. The chain has TRBV5-4 and TRBJ1-3; 9 bases match TRBD1. Trimming cost V 4 bases and J 4 bases; bases outside gene matches: 9. This CDR3 has 16 residues. Per germline, CDR1 SGHNT and CDR2 YYREEE (reference sequence). CDR3 in DNA: TGTGCCAGCAGCACTACAACAGGGGGCACGGGAAACACCATATATTTT. It specifies CASSTTTGGTGNTIYF.

The V gene is TRBV6-1, the J gene TRBJ1-4; 7 positions agree with TRBD1. V was clipped by 3 bases and J by 10 bases; unmatched bases: 8. Germline values: CDR1 MNHNS, CDR2 SASEGT. CDR3 length equals 14 residues. In DNA form, the CDR3 reads TGTGCCAGCAGTGAGGGGCAGGGGGTGGCAAAACTGTTTTTT. The encoded protein is CASSEGQGVAKLFF.

The V gene is TRBV9, the J gene TRBJ1-2; TRBD1 might be the D (6 bases). Germline V gives CDR1 SGDLS, CDR2 YYNGEE. V was clipped by 4 bases and J by 6 bases, with 10 bases between them. The CDR3 totals 12 residues. CDR3 nucleotide sequence: TGTGCCAGCAGCCCTTACAGGGATGGCTACACCTTC. Encoded protein: CASSPYRDGYTF.

The chain links TRBV20-1 to TRBJ2-7; D is unresolved. V gave up 3 bases and J gave up 0 bases, with 15 bases separating them. CDR1 and CDR2 (germline): DFQATT, SNEGSKA (reference sequence). CDR3 length equals 15 residues. For the CDR3, the DNA is TGCAGTGCTAGTGACGGCGACTTTAACTCCTACGAGCAGTACTTC. This encodes CSASDGDFNSYEQYF.

The rearrangement joins TRBV7-2 to TRBJ2-3; TRBD2 matches 14 bases. Germline CDR1 reads SGHTA; CDR2 reads FQGNSA. V gave up 1 base and J gave up 5 bases; unmatched junction bases: 2. This CDR3 region has 16 residues. CDR3 sequence reads: CASSLVGLAGGDTQYF. DNA for the CDR3: TGTGCCAGCAGCTTAGTCGGACTAGCGGGAGGAGATACGCAGTATTTT.

J is TRBJ2-1 and V is TRBV10-2; TRBD2 agrees at 9 bases. The CDR3 sequence is 14 residues long. The V gene end was trimmed by 7 bases and the J gene end by 4 bases; junction bases not matched to a gene: 5. Germline assignment: CDR1 WSHSY and CDR2 SAAADI. CDR3 amino acids: CASKGLASYNEQFF. The CDR3 bases are TGCGCCAGCAAAGGACTAGCGTCGTACAATGAGCAGTTCTTC.

This chain uses TRBV28 with TRBJ2-1; a weak D match, TRBD2 (6 bases). Between the trimmed V and J ends, which lost 2 bases and 4 bases, there was a span of 15 bases. CDR3 length equals 16 residues. Germline V lookup: CDR1 MDHEN, CDR2 SYDVKM. The CDR3 loop is CASSLLPGRRYNEQFF. CDR3 bases: TGTGCCAGCAGTTTACTACCCGGGAGACGGTACAATGAGCAGTTCTTC.

V usage is TRBV11-2 and J usage is TRBJ2-7; TRBD2 aligns across 12 bases. Germline values: CDR1 SGHAT, CDR2 FQNNGV. This CDR3 is built from 16 residues. V trimming: 1 base; J trimming: 5 bases; junction bases outside the gene matches: 6. In DNA form, the CDR3 reads TGTGCCAGCAGCTTAGGTGCTAGCGGGAGGGTCGACGAGCAGTACTTC. It codes for CASSLGASGRVDEQYF.

The chain has TRBV7-2 and TRBJ2-5; TRBD2 matches at 8 bases. The CDR3 is 14 amino acids. Trimming at V came to 5 bases and at J to 5 bases, leaving 7 bases not matched to a gene. In germline, CDR1 is SGHTA, CDR2 FQGNSA. This CDR3 is CASSENGGEETQYF. CDR3 nucleotides: TGTGCCAGCAGCGAGAACGGGGGGGAGGAGACCCAGTACTTC.

The chain carries TRBV10-2 and TRBJ2-7, with 11 positions matching TRBD2. The CDR3 spans 13 residues. Germline trimming cut 6 bases from V and 5 bases from J; bases unmatched to any gene: 3. Germline-derived CDR1 and CDR2 are WSHSY and SAAADI. CDR3: CASSLTSGDEQYF. In DNA form, the CDR3 reads TGCGCCAGCAGCCTGACTAGCGGGGACGAGCAGTACTTC.

The chain is built from TRBV7-2 and TRBJ2-5, with 8 bases fitting TRBD1. Looked up from germline, CDR1 is SGHTA and CDR2 is FQGNSA. Trimming cost V 3 bases and J 2 bases; bases outside gene matches: 11. The CDR3 sequence is 17 residues long. The CDR3 reads CASSFGQGGTAQETQYF. CDR3 DNA sequence: TGTGCCAGCAGCTTTGGACAGGGCGGGACGGCTCAAGAGACCCAGTACTTC.

The chain carries TRBV28 and TRBJ1-1; the match to TRBD1 covers 8 bases. This CDR3 has 15 residues. Germline-derived CDR1 and CDR2 are MDHEN and SYDVKM. The trim removed 5 bases at V and 1 base at J, leaving 6 bases unmatched. CDR3: CASSPGDRTNTEAFF. The CDR3 DNA follows: TGTGCCAGCAGTCCCGGGGACAGGACGAACACTGAAGCTTTCTTT.

The rearrangement joins TRBV18 to TRBJ2-3; D is possibly TRBD1 (6 bases). The germline gives CDR1 KGHSH, CDR2 LQKENI. The ends were cut back, 3 bases at V and 6 bases at J, with 10 bases in the middle. The CDR3 is 13 residues long. The CDR3 DNA reads TGTGCCAGCTCACCCAACAGGGAGGATACGCAGTATTTT. It encodes CASSPNREDTQYF.

V is TRBV24-1 and J is TRBJ2-1, with TRBD2 matching over 11 bases. The V gene's germline CDR1 is KGHDR and CDR2 SFDVKD. V shed 3 bases, J shed 8 bases, and the junction held 8 bases outside the gene matches. The CDR3 is 16 amino acids. In DNA form, the CDR3 reads TGTGCCACCAGTGATCAAACTAGCGGGAGAGTGGATGAGCAGTTCTTC. Its protein product is CATSDQTSGRVDEQFF.

This clone appeared once. The chain uses TRBV21-1 and TRBJ2-1; the DNA was not used to check the table's D call, TRBD2. TRBV21-1 corresponds to a pseudogene. CDR3 length equals 13 residues. CDR3 in amino acids: CASPTSGTNEQFF. CDR3 sequence (DNA): TGTGCCAGCCCTACTAGCGGGACCAATGAGCAGTTCTTC.

The chain combines TRBV3-1 (or the pseudogene TRBV3-2) with TRBJ2-7; 16 bases line up with TRBD2. The V gene end was trimmed by 3 bases and the J gene end by 3 bases; junction bases not matched to a gene: 8. CDR1 is LGHDT and CDR2 is YNNKEL in the germline V gene (reference sequence). The CDR3 covers 18 residues. The CDR3 nucleotides read TGTGCCAGCAGCCATGGGACTAGCGGGAGGGCCCCCTACTACGAGCAGTACTTC. This translates into CASSHGTSGRAPYYEQYF.

The chain carries TRBV18 and TRBJ1-1, with 7 nucleotides matching TRBD1. Losses at the gene ends were 6 bases for V and 3 bases for J; bases not matched to a gene: 10. CDR3 length: 15 residues. Germline V CDR1 and CDR2: KGHSH, LQKENI. In nucleotides, the CDR3 is TGTGCCAGCTCCGACAGGGCCCAAGGGCACACTGAAGCTTTCTTT. Translated: CASSDRAQGHTEAFF.

This chain joins TRBV5-6 and TRBJ1-2; D may be TRBD1 (5 bases). The CDR3 consists of 14 residues. V lost 4 bases to trimming and J lost 0 bases, with 10 bases between them. Germline lookup yields CDR1 SGHDT and CDR2 YYEEEE. This CDR3 is CASSPRGANYGYTF. Here the CDR3 DNA reads TGTGCCAGCAGCCCACGGGGGGCTAACTATGGCTACACCTTC.

This chain links TRBV7-8 with TRBJ1-3; D perhaps matches TRBD1 (5 bases). The CDR3 is made up of 17 amino acids. Per the germline V gene, CDR1 is SGHVS and CDR2 is FQNEAQ. V was pared by 5 bases and J by 0 bases, with 17 bases between. The DNA of the CDR3 is TGTGCCAGCAGCAACCAACAGGTGGCCGTCTCTGGAAACACCATATATTTT. This sequence encodes CASSNQQVAVSGNTIYF.